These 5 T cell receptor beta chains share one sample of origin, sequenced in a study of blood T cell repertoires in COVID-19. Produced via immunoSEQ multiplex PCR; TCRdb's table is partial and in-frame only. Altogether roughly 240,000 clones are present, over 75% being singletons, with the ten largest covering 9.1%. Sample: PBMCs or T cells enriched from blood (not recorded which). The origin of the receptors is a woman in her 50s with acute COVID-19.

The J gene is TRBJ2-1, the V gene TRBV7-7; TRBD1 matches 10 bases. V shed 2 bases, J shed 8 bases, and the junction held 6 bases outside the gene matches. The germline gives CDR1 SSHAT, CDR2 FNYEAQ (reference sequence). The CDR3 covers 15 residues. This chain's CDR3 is CASSLKTGGPYEQFF. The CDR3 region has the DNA TGTGCCAGCAGCTTAAAGACAGGGGGCCCCTATGAGCAGTTCTTC.

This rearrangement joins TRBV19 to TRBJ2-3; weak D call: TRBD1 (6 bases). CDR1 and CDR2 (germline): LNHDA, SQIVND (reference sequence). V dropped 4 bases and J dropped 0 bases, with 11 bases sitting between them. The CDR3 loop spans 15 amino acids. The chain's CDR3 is CASSRQAGSTDTQYF. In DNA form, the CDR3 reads TGTGCCAGTAGTAGACAGGCAGGTAGCACAGATACGCAGTATTTT. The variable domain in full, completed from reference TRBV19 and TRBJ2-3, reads DGGITQSPKYLFRKEGQNVTLSCEQNLNHDAMYWYRQDPGQGLRLIYYSQIVNDFQKGDIAEGYSVSREKKESFPLTVTSAQKNPTAFYLCASSRQAGSTDTQYFGPGTRLTVL.

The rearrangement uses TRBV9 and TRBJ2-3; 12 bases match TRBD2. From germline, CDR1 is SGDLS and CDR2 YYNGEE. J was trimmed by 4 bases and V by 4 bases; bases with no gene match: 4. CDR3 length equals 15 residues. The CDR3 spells CASSMLAGGADTQYF. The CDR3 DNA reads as TGTGCCAGCAGCATGCTAGCGGGGGGGGCAGATACGCAGTATTTT.

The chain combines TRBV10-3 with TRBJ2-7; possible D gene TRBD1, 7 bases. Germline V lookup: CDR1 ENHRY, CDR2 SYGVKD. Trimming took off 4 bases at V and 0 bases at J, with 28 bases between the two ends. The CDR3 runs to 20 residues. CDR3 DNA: TGTGCCATCAGTGGGACGGGGAAGGCAGGGGGAGGTTTTCTCTCCTACGAGCAGTACTTC. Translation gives CAISGTGKAGGGFLSYEQYF.

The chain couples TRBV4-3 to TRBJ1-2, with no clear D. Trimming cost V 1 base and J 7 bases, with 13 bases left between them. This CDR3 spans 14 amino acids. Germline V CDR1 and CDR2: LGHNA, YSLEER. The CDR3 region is CASSQVLAGFGYTF. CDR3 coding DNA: TGCGCCAGCAGCCAAGTTCTCGCGGGTTTTGGCTACACCTTC.